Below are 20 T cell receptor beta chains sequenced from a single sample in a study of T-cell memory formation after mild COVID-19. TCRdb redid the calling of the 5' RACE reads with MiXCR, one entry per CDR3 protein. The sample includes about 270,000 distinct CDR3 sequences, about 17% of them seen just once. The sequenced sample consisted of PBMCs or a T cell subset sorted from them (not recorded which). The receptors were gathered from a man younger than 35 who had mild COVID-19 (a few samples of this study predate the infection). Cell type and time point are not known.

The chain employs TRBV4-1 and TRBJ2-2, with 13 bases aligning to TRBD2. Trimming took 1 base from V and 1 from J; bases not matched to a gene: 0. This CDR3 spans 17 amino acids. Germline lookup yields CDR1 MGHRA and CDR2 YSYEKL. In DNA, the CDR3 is TGCGCCAGCAGCCAAGGGACTAGCGGGGGGAACACCGGGGAGCTGTTTTTT. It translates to CASSQGTSGGNTGELFF.

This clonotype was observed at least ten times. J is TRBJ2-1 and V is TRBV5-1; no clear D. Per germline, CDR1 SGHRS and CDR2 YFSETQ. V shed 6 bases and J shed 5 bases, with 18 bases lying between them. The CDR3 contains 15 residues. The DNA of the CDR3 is TGCGCCAGCAAGCCCCTTGGTGGGAATGACAATGAGCAGTTCTTC. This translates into CASKPLGGNDNEQFF. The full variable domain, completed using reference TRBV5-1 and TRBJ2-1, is KAGVTQTPRYLIKTRGQQVTLSCSPISGHRSVSWYQQTPGQGLQFLFEYFSETQRNKGNFPGRFSGRQFSNSRSEMNVSTLELGDSALYLCASKPLGGNDNEQFFGPGTRLTVL.

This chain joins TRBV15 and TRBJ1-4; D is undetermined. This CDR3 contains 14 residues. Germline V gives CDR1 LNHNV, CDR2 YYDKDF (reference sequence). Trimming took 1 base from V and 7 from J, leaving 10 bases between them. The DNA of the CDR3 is TGTGCCACCAGCAGAGTTCCAGTTGGTGAAAAACTGTTTTTT. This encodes CATSRVPVGEKLFF.

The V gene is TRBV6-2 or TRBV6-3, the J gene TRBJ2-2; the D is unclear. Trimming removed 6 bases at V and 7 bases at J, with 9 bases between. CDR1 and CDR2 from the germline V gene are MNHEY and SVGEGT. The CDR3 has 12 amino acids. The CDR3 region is CASRRAYGELFF. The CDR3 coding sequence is TGTGCCAGCAGACGAGCCTACGGGGAGCTGTTTTTT.

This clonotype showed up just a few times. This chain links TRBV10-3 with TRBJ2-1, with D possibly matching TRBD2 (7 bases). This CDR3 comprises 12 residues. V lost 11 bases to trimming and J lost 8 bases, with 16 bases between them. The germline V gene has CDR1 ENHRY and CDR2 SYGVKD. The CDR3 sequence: CAVRRGGYEQFF. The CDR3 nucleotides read TGTGCCGTTAGAAGGGGGGGTTATGAGCAGTTCTTC.

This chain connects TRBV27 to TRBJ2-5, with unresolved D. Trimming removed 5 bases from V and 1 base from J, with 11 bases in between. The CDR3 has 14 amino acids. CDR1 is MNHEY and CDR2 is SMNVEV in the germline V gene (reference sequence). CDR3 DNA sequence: TGTGCCAGCAGTCGAAAGGCGTCCCAAGAGACCCAGTACTTC. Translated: CASSRKASQETQYF.

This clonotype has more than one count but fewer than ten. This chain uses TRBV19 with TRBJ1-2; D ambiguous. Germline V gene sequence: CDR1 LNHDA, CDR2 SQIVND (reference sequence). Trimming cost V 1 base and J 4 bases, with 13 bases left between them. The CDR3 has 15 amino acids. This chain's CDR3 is CASSIGRVSTYGYTF. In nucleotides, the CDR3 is TGTGCCAGTAGTATAGGCCGGGTTTCGACCTATGGCTACACCTTC.

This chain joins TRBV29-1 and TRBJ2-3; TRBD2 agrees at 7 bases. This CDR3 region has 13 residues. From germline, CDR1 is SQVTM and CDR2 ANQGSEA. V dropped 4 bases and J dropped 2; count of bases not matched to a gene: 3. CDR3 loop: CSVGGGNTDTQYF. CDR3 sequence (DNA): TGCAGCGTTGGGGGGGGGAACACAGATACGCAGTATTTT.

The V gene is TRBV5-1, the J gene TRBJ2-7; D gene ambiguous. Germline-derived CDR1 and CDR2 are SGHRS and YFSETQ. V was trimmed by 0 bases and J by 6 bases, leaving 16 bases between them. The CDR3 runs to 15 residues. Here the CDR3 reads CASSLARSQRSEQYF. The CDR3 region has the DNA TGCGCCAGCAGCTTGGCCAGAAGCCAGCGAAGCGAGCAGTACTTC.

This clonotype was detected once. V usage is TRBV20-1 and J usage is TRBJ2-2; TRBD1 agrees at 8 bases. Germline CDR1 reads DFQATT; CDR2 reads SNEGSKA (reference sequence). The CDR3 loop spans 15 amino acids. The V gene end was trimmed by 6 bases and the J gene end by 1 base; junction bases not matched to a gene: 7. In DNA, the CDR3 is TGCAGTGCCATGGACAGGGCGGGGAACACCGGGGAGCTGTTTTTT. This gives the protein CSAMDRAGNTGELFF.

The CDR3 bases are TGTGCCAGCAGTGGTCACAGGGGTGAGCAGTTCTTC. Protein product: CASSGHRGEQFF. The V and J genes are TRBV27 and TRBJ2-1; TRBD1 matches 7 bases. Per the germline V gene, CDR1 is MNHEY and CDR2 is SMNVEV (reference sequence). CDR3 size: 12 residues. J lost 9 bases, V lost 5 bases, and 4 bases had no gene match.

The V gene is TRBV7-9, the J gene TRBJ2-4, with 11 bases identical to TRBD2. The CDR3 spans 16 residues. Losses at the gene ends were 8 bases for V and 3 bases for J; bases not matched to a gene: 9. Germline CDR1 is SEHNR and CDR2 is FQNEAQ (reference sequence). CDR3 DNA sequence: TGTGCCAGCGGAATAGCGGGGGGGCCCGTCAAAAACATTCAGTACTTC. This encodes CASGIAGGPVKNIQYF.

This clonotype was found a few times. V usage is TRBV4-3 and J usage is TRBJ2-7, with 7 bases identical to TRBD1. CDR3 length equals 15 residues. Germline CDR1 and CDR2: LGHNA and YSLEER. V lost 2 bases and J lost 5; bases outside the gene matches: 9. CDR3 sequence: CASSQIIGQENEQYF. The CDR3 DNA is TGCGCCAGCAGCCAAATTATCGGACAGGAGAACGAGCAGTACTTC.

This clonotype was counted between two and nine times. This chain's CDR3 is CATELTGSSYGYTF. The CDR3 DNA reads as TGTGCCACCGAACTGACAGGGTCTAGCTATGGCTACACCTTC. The gene calls are TRBV2 and TRBJ1-2; 7 bases match TRBD1. The V gene's germline CDR1 is SNHLY and CDR2 FYNNEI. There are 14 residues in the CDR3. V lost 10 bases, J lost 4 bases, and 12 bases stayed unmatched.

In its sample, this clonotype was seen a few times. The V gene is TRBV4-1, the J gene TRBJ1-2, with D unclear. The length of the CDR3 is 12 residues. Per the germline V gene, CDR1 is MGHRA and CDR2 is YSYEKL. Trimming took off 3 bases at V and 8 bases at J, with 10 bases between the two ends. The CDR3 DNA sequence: TGCGCCAGCAGCCATCAAAAGGTCGGCTACACCTTC. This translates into CASSHQKVGYTF.

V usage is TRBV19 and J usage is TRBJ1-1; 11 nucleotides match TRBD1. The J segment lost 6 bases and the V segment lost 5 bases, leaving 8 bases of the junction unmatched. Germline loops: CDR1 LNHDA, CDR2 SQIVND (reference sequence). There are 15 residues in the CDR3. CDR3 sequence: CASSPWTGGSSEAFF. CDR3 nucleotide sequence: TGTGCCAGTAGTCCGTGGACAGGGGGCAGTTCTGAAGCTTTCTTT.

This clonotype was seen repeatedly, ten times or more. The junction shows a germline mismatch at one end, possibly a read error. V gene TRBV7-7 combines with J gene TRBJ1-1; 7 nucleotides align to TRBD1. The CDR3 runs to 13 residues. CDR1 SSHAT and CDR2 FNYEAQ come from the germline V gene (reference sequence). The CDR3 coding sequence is TGTGCTAGCAGTCCTGACAGGGACACTGAAGCTTTCTTT. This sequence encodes CASSPDRDTEAFF.

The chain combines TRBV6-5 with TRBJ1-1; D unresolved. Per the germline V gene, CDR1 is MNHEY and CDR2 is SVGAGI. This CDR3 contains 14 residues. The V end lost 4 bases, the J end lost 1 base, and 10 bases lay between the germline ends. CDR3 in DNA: TGTGCCAGCAGTTGGACGCCCTGGAACACTGAAGCTTTCTTT. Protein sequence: CASSWTPWNTEAFF.

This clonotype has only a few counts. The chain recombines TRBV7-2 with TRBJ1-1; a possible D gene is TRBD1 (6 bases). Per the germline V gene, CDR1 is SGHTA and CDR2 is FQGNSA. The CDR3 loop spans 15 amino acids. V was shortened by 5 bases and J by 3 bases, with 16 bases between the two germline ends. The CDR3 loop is CASSLRYRDDTEAFF. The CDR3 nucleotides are TGTGCCAGCAGCCTCCGGTACAGGGATGACACTGAAGCTTTCTTT.

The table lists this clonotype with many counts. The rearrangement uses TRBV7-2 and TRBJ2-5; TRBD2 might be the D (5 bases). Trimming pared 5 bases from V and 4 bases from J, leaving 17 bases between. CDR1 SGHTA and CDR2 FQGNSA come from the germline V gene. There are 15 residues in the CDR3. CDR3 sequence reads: CASSAGNFEAETQYF. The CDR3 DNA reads TGTGCCAGCAGCGCCGGGAACTTTGAGGCAGAGACCCAGTACTTC.